This TCR beta chain came from a study of CD8+ T cells in alopecia areata. The authors extracted RNA and reverse transcribed it into cDNA as the sequencing template. Method: immunoSEQ multiplex PCR; TCRdb's copy keeps in-frame clones and lacks some. The table records 150,000 or so clones, over 70% of them present only once. Both CD4+ and CD8+ T cells were separated by sorting PBMCs. This clone was seen only once. The sample was CD8+ T cells sorted from blood, taken at week 0. This receptor was identified in a human donor with alopecia areata.

CDR3 residues: CASSFIGNEQYF. The CDR3 DNA sequence: TGTGCCAGCAGTTTTATAGGGAACGAGCAGTACTTC. The chain links TRBV27 to TRBJ2-7; unclear D gene. V lost 3 bases, J lost 5 bases, and 8 bases lay in between. The CDR3 has 12 amino acids. CDR1 and CDR2 (germline): MNHEY, SMNVEV (reference sequence).